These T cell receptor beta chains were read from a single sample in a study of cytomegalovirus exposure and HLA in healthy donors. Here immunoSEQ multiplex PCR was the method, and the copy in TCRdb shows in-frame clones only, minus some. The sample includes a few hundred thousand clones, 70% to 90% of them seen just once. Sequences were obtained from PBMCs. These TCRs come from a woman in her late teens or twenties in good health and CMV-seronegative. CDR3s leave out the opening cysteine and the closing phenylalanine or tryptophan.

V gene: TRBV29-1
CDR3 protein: SVVVENTGELF

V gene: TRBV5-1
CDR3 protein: ASSARDREMNTEAF

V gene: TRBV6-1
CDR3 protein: ASSDRTEYYSYEQY

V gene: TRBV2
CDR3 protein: ASSPSGLAGEGSVYEQY

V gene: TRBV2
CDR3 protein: ATGTSYTGELF

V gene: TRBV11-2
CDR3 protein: ASSLTYLGQEQF

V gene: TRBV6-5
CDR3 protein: ASSYSPASTDIQY

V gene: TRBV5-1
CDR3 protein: ASRVGTTGLYGYT

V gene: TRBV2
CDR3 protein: ASTSDRATNTGELF

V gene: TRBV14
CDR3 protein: ASSQQAPLSGYSYEQY

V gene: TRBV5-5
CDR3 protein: ASSLLADRYYGYT

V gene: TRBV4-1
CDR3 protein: ASSQDDRGNGYT